The next 13 T cell receptor beta chains were all read from a single sample in a study of blood T cell repertoires in COVID-19. This table comes from immunoSEQ multiplex PCR, and its TCRdb copy is limited to in-frame clones, with some not included. The sample includes 95,000 to 100,000 clones, about 80% seen only once; the top ten take 24%. Material: peripheral blood. All receptors derive from a human donor in a cohort sampled during active COVID-19.

This clone has just one count. At one end the junction does not follow the germline gene, possibly because of a read error. For the CDR3, the DNA is TGTGCTAGCAGCTTCCAGGTCAATCAGCCCCAGCATTTT. Protein product: CASSFQVNQPQHF. The chain recombines TRBV7-7 with TRBJ1-5; D call uncertain. Germline V gives CDR1 SSHAT, CDR2 FNYEAQ (reference sequence). The CDR3 is made up of 13 amino acids.

This clone was recorded many times. This chain links TRBV7-3 with TRBJ1-1; D is uncertain. Per germline, CDR1 SGHTA and CDR2 FQGTGA. The CDR3 is made up of 14 amino acids. Trimming cost V 5 bases and J 0 bases, with 10 bases left between them. Here the CDR3 reads CASSPGSVNTEAFF. The CDR3 DNA reads as TGTGCCAGCAGCCCGGGGTCAGTGAACACTGAAGCTTTCTTT.

The V and J genes are TRBV4-1 and TRBJ1-2; 7 bases are a match to TRBD1. This CDR3 comprises 18 residues. Germline lookup yields CDR1 MGHRA and CDR2 YSYEKL. V shed 3 bases and J 7 bases; nucleotides not matched to a gene: 20. CDR3 DNA: TGCGCCAGCAGCCACCTCGAAGGGGCTCGAAGGGGGCGGAGTGGCTACACCTTC. It is translated as CASSHLEGARRGRSGYTF.

The chain recombines TRBV7-2 with TRBJ1-2, with 10 bases that match TRBD1. In germline, CDR1 is SGHTA, CDR2 FQGNSA. The CDR3 is 14 amino acids. The V segment lost 5 bases and the J segment 8 bases; nucleotides outside the gene matches: 8. As DNA, the CDR3 is TGTGCCAGCAGCGGGGACAGGGGAAGTCGGGGCTACACCTTC. Translated, it gives CASSGDRGSRGYTF.

The DNA for the CDR3 is TGTGCCAGCAGCCTCCAGGGGAATCAAGAGACCCAGTACTTC. This gives the protein CASSLQGNQETQYF. V usage is TRBV5-6 and J usage is TRBJ2-5, with D perhaps TRBD1 (6 bases). The CDR3 runs to 14 residues. V gave up 4 bases and J gave up 2 bases, with 12 bases separating them. Germline CDR1 SGHDT, CDR2 YYEEEE.

The rearrangement links TRBV7-2 to TRBJ2-7; 10 bases match TRBD2. The ends lost 0 bases at V and 5 bases at J; junction bases unmatched: 10. From germline, CDR1 is SGHTA and CDR2 FQGNSA. The CDR3 is made up of 17 amino acids. DNA for the CDR3: TGTGCCAGCAGCTTAGCGCCCCAGCGGGGGGGCTTCCACGAGCAGTACTTC. This encodes CASSLAPQRGGFHEQYF.

This clone was observed a few times. The V gene is TRBV27, the J gene TRBJ2-7, with TRBD2 matching over 8 bases. Germline CDR1 is MNHEY and CDR2 is SMNVEV (reference sequence). Trimming removed 0 bases from V and 2 bases from J; junction bases left unmatched: 6. The CDR3 is 16 amino acids. CDR3 protein: CASSLSGLVTPYEQYF. The CDR3 DNA follows: TGTGCCAGCAGTTTATCGGGACTAGTCACCCCCTACGAGCAGTACTTC.

This clone was recorded once. The chain employs TRBV6-5 and TRBJ1-6; 9 bases agree with TRBD1. From germline, CDR1 is MNHEY and CDR2 SVGAGI. The CDR3 totals 15 residues. V was clipped by 0 bases and J by 10 bases; unmatched bases: 4. CDR3 loop: CASSYSWTGVSPLHF. The CDR3 DNA follows: TGTGCCAGCAGTTACTCATGGACAGGGGTCTCACCCCTCCACTTT.

This sequence joins TRBV7-9 and TRBJ2-3, with 7 bases lining up with TRBD2. CDR1 and CDR2 (germline): SEHNR, FQNEAQ (reference sequence). After removal of 3 bases from V and 2 bases from J, the junction contained 5 bases not matched to a gene. This CDR3 spans 15 amino acids. CDR3: CASSFGTTLTDTQYF. As DNA, the CDR3 is TGTGCCAGCAGCTTCGGGACTACCCTCACAGATACGCAGTATTTT.

V gene TRBV19 combines with J gene TRBJ1-5; 7 bases line up with TRBD1. Germline CDR1 and CDR2: LNHDA and SQIVND (reference sequence). V lost 4 bases and J lost 3; bases outside the gene matches: 12. The CDR3 covers 17 residues. The CDR3: CASSTLGRTGINQPQHF. For the CDR3, the DNA is TGTGCCAGTAGTACCTTAGGGAGGACAGGAATCAATCAGCCCCAGCATTTT.

The chain carries TRBV9 and TRBJ1-2; TRBD1 matches 8 bases. Germline assignment: CDR1 SGDLS and CDR2 YYNGEE. The CDR3 contains 14 residues. The V gene end was trimmed by 4 bases and the J gene end by 5 bases; junction bases not matched to a gene: 7. CDR3: CASSQQGGGYGYTF. The CDR3 bases are TGTGCCAGCAGCCAACAGGGGGGTGGATATGGCTACACCTTC.

The V and J genes are TRBV9 and TRBJ2-2, with 8 bases matching TRBD2. Trimming removed 0 bases from V and 0 bases from J; junction bases left unmatched: 13. The CDR3 has 20 amino acids. The germline CDR1 and CDR2 sequences are SGDLS and YYNGEE. This chain's CDR3 is CASSVGLGWRGDSNTGELFF. The CDR3 DNA sequence: TGTGCCAGCAGCGTAGGACTAGGATGGCGGGGGGATTCGAACACCGGGGAGCTGTTTTTT.

On this clone: Within the sample, other DNA sequences also encode this same CDR3. This chain uses TRBV18 with TRBJ2-7, with 8 bases matching TRBD1. Germline CDR1 and CDR2: KGHSH and LQKENI. This CDR3 comprises 12 residues. V was clipped by 3 bases and J by 7 bases; unmatched bases: 2. CDR3 region: CASSPTGAEQYF. In DNA, the CDR3 is TGTGCCAGCTCACCGACAGGGGCGGAGCAGTACTTC. Filled out from reference TRBV18 and TRBJ2-7, the complete variable domain reads NAGVMQNPRHLVRRRGQEARLRCSPMKGHSHVYWYRQLPEEGLKFMVYLQKENIIDESGMPKERFSAEFPKEGPSILRIQQVVRGDSAAYFCASSPTGAEQYFGPGTRLTVT.